This TCR beta chain came from a study of molecular identifiers for immune sequencing clone quantification. This clonotype occurred a few times. CDR1 is MNHEY, CDR2 SMNVEV, per germline (reference sequence). The CDR3 loop spans 15 amino acids. Trimming took 0 bases from V and 3 from J; bases not matched to a gene: 4. Bulk TCR libraries used previously described methods and listed TCR primers. TCRdb recomputed calls from the PCR reads with MiXCR, one row per CDR3 protein. The repertoire holds a few hundred thousand distinct CDR3 sequences, with 20% to 25% as singletons. This TCR was sampled from a human donor in good health. Some libraries in this study had Jurkat cell RNA spiked in. The gene calls are TRBV27 and TRBJ1-1; 7 bases map to TRBD1. The specimen was naive CD8+ T cells from blood, with Jurkat cell RNA spiked in. Subset reported: FACS-sorted CD8+CD4-CCR7+CD45RA+ naive T cells. CDR3 sequence (DNA): TGTGCCAGCAGTTTATCGGCAGGGGGAGACACTGAAGCTTTCTTT. It is translated as CASSLSAGGDTEAFF.